The rows below give T cell receptor beta chains drawn from one sample of a study of STAT3 mutations in large granular lymphocyte leukemia. Clones were sequenced by immunoSEQ multiplex PCR, and TCRdb holds only the in-frame ones, with some missing. This repertoire shows 5,000 or so clones, under 55% found once; its top ten account for about 84%. Sequencing was done on a sample of peripheral blood mononuclear cells. Receptors originate from a man in his 60s with T-cell large granular lymphocyte leukemia. Some clones in this sample may be carry-over from other donors' samples. Both conserved end residues are part of each CDR3. Fields, in order: V gene, J gene, CDR3 protein.

>TRBV6-1|TRBJ1-5
CASRIDRNSNQPQHF
>TRBV5-8|TRBJ2-7
CASSLPGIDEQYF
>TRBV19|TRBJ1-1
CASAGMNTEAFF
>TRBV4-2|TRBJ1-2
CASSRSGTGDGYTF
>TRBV15|TRBJ2-7
CATSSVFGEQYF
>TRBV5-1|TRBJ1-2
CASSLSGDQGYTF
>TRBV30|TRBJ1-2
CAWSRDRPYGYTF
>TRBV18|TRBJ1-6
CASSDARNSPLHF
>TRBV7-9|TRBJ2-3
CASSPGLAGADTQYF
>TRBV7-6|TRBJ2-3
CASSPNQRESDTQYF
>TRBV7-9|TRBJ2-1
CASIQGQVSYNEQFF
>TRBV5-4|TRBJ2-7
CASSIGGQGASYEQYF
>TRBV6-5|TRBJ2-7
CASRRQSSQYF
>TRBV5-4|TRBJ2-7
CASSPWGGGEQYF
>TRBV30|TRBJ1-2
CAWSVEANYGYTF
>TRBV5-5|TRBJ1-5
CASSLVGGIQPQHF
>TRBV18|TRBJ2-1
CASSRTPVGSEQFF
>TRBV18|TRBJ2-7
CASSPGRGTSGYEQYF
>TRBV5-1|TRBJ2-7
CASSLVYGIGEQYF
>TRBV6-1|TRBJ1-3
CASSRDTGNTIYF
>TRBV2|TRBJ1-2
CASNGFYFYGYTF
>TRBV6-6|TRBJ2-7
CASSRTRDRGNEQYF
>TRBV18|TRBJ1-2
CASSPPSASNYGYTF
>TRBV5-1|TRBJ2-7
CASSDQGSYEQYF
>TRBV12-5|TRBJ1-4
CASGWGQLNEKLFF
>TRBV30|TRBJ2-5
CAWGRGTGGSETQYF
>TRBV14|TRBJ2-1
CASSQFSGSSYNEQFF
>TRBV5-1|TRBJ1-2
CASSETGESGYTF
>TRBV5-6|TRBJ1-2
CASRRDSGGYTF
>TRBV29-1|TRBJ1-2
CSVAQGSNYGYTF
>TRBV18|TRBJ2-2
CASSPALRTGELFF
>TRBV18|TRBJ1-2
CASSPDQRAYGYTF
>TRBV18|TRBJ2-1
CASSPLPGGHEQFF
>TRBV4-2|TRBJ1-4
CASSQDHGIVNEKLFF
>TRBV5-1|TRBJ1-2
CASSPPSIYGYTF
>TRBV5-1|TRBJ2-7
CASSTGQGSVSEQYF
>TRBV5-1|TRBJ1-6
CASKHIGGNSPLHF